The clone carrying this T cell receptor (beta chain) was seen ten or more times. TCR beta CDR3 regions were amplified from RNA. The TCR CDR3 was amplified in a first-round RT-PCR using the HTBI primer set. TCRdb processed the multiplex PCR reads anew with MiXCR; each CDR3 protein has one entry. The table lists some 500,000 distinct CDR3 sequences, approximately 14% of them singletons. Trimming took off 0 bases at V and 6 bases at J, with 14 bases between the two ends. Germline lookup yields CDR1 DFQATT and CDR2 SNEGSKA (reference sequence). The CDR3 has 14 residues. The sample comes from a study of T cells in Graves' hyperthyroidism and ophthalmopathy. Exclusion criteria comprised uncontrolled infection, other autoimmune disease, pregnancy or lactation.

The V call is TRBV20-1, the J call TRBJ1-2; no firm D call. The source material was blood. The sequence was obtained from a woman aged 18-29 years with Graves' hyperthyroidism. The CDR3 nucleotides are TGCAGTGCTAGAGATGAGAGGGCGAGGGATGGCTACACCTTC. It translates to CSARDERARDGYTF.